The clone carrying this T cell receptor beta chain was seen ten or more times. Its antigen is not identified. This sample is drawn from a study of molecular identifiers for immune sequencing clone quantification. Across the study: Replicate runs used RNA from roughly 20,000 or 100,000 naive CD8 cells, which was split five ways into aliquots, and four of those aliquots were then sequenced. Study-wide points: Clones above 20 RNA copies contained over 97% of effector molecules but under 1% of naive ones.

CDR3 length: 14 residues. The germline CDR1 and CDR2 sequences are MGHRA and YSYEKL. The ends were cut back, 6 bases at V and 5 bases at J, with 13 bases in the middle. In TCRdb, the PCR reads were re-called with MiXCR into one record per CDR3 protein. The sample lists some 65,000 distinct CDR3 sequences, 18% occurring once. The TCR sequence derives from a human donor in good health. Some libraries in this study had Jurkat cell RNA spiked in. Material: naive CD8+ T cells from blood, with Jurkat cell RNA spiked in. Subset meaning: FACS-sorted CD8+CD4-CCR7+CD45RA+ naive T cells. The rearrangement joins TRBV4-1 to TRBJ1-4, with D possibly matching TRBD1 (5 bases). The CDR3 sequence is CASRVGGENEKLFF. The CDR3, as DNA: TGCGCCAGCAGGGTGGGGGGAGAAAATGAAAAACTGTTTTTT.